The 4 T cell receptor beta chains below were found in one sample sequenced in a study of response to subunit inactivated influenza vaccine. TCRdb re-analysed the RT-PCR reads in MiXCR, keeping a single row per CDR3 protein. Among a few hundred thousand distinct CDR3 sequences listed, 12% to 15% were seen once. The sequencing used PBMCs from blood, collected approximately 13 days after vaccination. These receptors originate from a man aged 45-65 years who received an inactivated influenza vaccine.

This clonotype showed up just a few times. This sequence joins TRBV5-1 and TRBJ2-3, with D maybe TRBD2 (6 bases). Germline values: CDR1 SGHRS, CDR2 YFSETQ. The V and J ends lost 4 bases and 0 bases respectively, with 15 bases between them. The CDR3 runs to 16 residues. For the CDR3, the DNA is TGCGCCAGCAGCCTGGAGACGGGACTTAGCACAGATACGCAGTATTTT. Its translation: CASSLETGLSTDTQYF. Full variable domain (remainder filled in from reference TRBV5-1 and TRBJ2-3): KAGVTQTPRYLIKTRGQQVTLSCSPISGHRSVSWYQQTPGQGLQFLFEYFSETQRNKGNFPGRFSGRQFSNSRSEMNVSTLELGDSALYLCASSLETGLSTDTQYFGPGTRLTVL.

This clonotype was observed a handful of times. In DNA form, the CDR3 reads TGTGCCAGCAGCTTAGCGGGAGTCGACTACAATGAGCAGTTCTTC. This codes for CASSLAGVDYNEQFF. This chain links TRBV11-2 with TRBJ2-1; perhaps TRBD2 as D (6 bases). This CDR3 has 15 residues. Looked up from germline, CDR1 is SGHAT and CDR2 is FQNNGV. V was trimmed by 1 base and J by 3 bases, leaving 10 bases between them.

With regard to this clonotype: This may come from a read error, since a much larger clone is one base off. The V and J genes are TRBV5-1 and TRBJ2-1, with a weak D call TRBD2 (5 bases). CDR3 length: 17 amino acids. Looked up from germline, CDR1 is SGHRS and CDR2 is YFSETQ. DNA for the CDR3: TGCGCCAGCAGCTTGTCAACGGGATTGAGCTCCTACAATGAGCAGGTCTTC. This codes for CASSLSTGLSSYNEQVF.

With regard to this clonotype: Germline and junction disagree at one end, which may indicate a read error. The chain couples TRBV7-9 to TRBJ2-7; TRBD1 aligns across 7 bases. This CDR3 contains 15 residues. CDR1 is SEHNR, CDR2 FQNEAQ, per germline (reference sequence). The CDR3 DNA is TGTGCCAGCAGCTTACATACAGGGGTCTCCAACGAGCAGTACTTC. Amino acid sequence: CASSLHTGVSNEQYF.